This TCR beta chain emerged from a study of human T cells and chemical hapten exposure. The germline V gene has CDR1 SGHAT and CDR2 FQNNGV. The CDR3 is made up of 15 amino acids. The ends were cut back, 1 base at V and 2 bases at J, with 10 bases in the middle. Using its own MiXCR run on the RACE reads, TCRdb lists one record per CDR3 protein. The sample has about 85,000 distinct CDR3 sequences, approximately 10% seen once. Time point described: patch test 2, 6 weeks after DPC sensitization. The treatment is: therapeutic diphenylcyclopropenone sensitization with weekly scalp DPC. Here the sequenced sample was whole blood, taken in connection with sensitization to the hapten diphenylcyclopropenone (DPC). The chain uses TRBV11-2 and TRBJ2-3; D ambiguous. The sequence came from a man aged 18 to 29 with alopecia areata. Some clones in this sample may be carry-over from other donors' samples. This chain's CDR3 is CASSLGPPHTDTQYF. The CDR3 DNA is TGTGCCAGCAGCTTAGGTCCCCCCCACACAGATACGCAGTATTTT.